This TCR beta chain was observed in a study of T cell clones after liver transplantation. Germline CDR1 reads SGHTA; CDR2 reads FQGNSA. V lost 0 bases, J lost 8 bases, and 7 bases lay in between. The CDR3 totals 12 residues. Only in-frame clones appear in the TCRdb table, and some are missing; sequencing was by immunoSEQ multiplex PCR. Of tens of thousands of clones in the sample, 70% were seen once. The sequencing used CD4+ T cells from blood, collected at the approximately 15-month timepoint. This receptor was obtained from a human patient who received a liver transplant. Part of the T cells may come from the graft donor. The chain has TRBV7-2 and TRBJ1-1; D unresolved. Here the CDR3 DNA reads TGTGCCAGCAGCTTAGCCTCGGTGGAAGCTTTCTTT. It specifies CASSLASVEAFF.